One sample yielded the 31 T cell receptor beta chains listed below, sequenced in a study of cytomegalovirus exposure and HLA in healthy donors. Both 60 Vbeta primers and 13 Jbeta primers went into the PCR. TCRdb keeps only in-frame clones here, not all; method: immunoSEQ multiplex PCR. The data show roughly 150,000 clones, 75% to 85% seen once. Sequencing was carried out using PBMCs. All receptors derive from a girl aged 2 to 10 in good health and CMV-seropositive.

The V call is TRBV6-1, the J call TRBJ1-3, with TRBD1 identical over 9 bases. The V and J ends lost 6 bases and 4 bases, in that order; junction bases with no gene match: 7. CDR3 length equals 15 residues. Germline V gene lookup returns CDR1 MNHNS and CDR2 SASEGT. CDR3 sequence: CASRVQGAKGNTIYF. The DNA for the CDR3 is TGTGCCAGCAGGGTACAGGGGGCCAAGGGAAACACCATATATTTT.

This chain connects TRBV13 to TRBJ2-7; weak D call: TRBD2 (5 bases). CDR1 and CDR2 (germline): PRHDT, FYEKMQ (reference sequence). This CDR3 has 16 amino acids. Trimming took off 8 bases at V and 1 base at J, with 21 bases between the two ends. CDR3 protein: CASSSRGRLESYEQYF. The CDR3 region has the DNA TGTGCCAGCTCCTCGAGAGGGAGACTGGAGTCCTACGAGCAGTACTTC. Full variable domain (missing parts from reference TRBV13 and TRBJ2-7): AAGVIQSPRHLIKEKRETATLKCYPIPRHDTVYWYQQGPGQDPQFLISFYEKMQSDKGSIPDRFSAQQFSDYHSELNMSSLELGDSALYFCASSSRGRLESYEQYFGPGTRLTVT.

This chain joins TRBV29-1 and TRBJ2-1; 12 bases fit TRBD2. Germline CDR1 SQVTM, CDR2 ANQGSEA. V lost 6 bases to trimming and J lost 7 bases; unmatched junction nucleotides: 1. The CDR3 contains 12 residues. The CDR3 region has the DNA TGCAGCGTGACTAGCGGGAGAAATGAGCAGTTCTTC. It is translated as CSVTSGRNEQFF.

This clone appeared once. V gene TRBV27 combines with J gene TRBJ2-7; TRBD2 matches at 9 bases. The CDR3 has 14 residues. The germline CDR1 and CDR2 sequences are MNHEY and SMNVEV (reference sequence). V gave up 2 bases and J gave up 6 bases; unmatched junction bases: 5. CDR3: CASSLAGGPPEQYF. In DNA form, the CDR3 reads TGTGCCAGCAGTTTAGCGGGAGGGCCTCCCGAGCAGTACTTC.

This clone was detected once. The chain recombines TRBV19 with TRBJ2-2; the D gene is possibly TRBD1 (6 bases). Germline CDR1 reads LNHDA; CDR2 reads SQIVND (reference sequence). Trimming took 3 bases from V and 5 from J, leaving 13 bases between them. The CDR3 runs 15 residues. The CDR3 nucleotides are TGTGCCAGTAGTATGGGGGCTACCCAGACCGGGGAGCTGTTTTTT. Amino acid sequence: CASSMGATQTGELFF. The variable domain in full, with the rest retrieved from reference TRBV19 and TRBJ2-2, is DGGITQSPKYLFRKEGQNVTLSCEQNLNHDAMYWYRQDPGQGLRLIYYSQIVNDFQKGDIAEGYSVSREKKESFPLTVTSAQKNPTAFYLCASSMGATQTGELFFGEGSRLTVL.

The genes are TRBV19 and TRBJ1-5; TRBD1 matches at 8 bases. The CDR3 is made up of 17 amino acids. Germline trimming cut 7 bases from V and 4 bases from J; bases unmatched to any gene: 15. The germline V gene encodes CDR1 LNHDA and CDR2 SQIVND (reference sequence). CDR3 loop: CASTTGTGDFGNQPQHF. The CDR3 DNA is TGTGCCAGTACTACTGGGACAGGAGATTTTGGGAATCAGCCCCAGCATTTT. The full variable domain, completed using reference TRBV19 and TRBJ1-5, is DGGITQSPKYLFRKEGQNVTLSCEQNLNHDAMYWYRQDPGQGLRLIYYSQIVNDFQKGDIAEGYSVSREKKESFPLTVTSAQKNPTAFYLCASTTGTGDFGNQPQHFGDGTRLSIL.

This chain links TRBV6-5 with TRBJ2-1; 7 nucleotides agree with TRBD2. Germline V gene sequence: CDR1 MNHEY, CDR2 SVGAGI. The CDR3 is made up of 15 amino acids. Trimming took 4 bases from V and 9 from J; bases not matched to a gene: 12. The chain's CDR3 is CASSWAGEAKGEQFF. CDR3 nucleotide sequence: TGTGCCAGCAGTTGGGCGGGAGAGGCTAAGGGTGAGCAGTTCTTC.

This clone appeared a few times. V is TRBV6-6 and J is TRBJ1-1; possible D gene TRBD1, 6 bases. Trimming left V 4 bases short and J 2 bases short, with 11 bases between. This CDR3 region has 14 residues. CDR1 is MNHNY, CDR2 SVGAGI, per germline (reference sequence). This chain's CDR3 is CASSSSGTNTEAFF. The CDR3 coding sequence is TGTGCCAGCAGTTCGAGCGGGACAAACACTGAAGCTTTCTTT.

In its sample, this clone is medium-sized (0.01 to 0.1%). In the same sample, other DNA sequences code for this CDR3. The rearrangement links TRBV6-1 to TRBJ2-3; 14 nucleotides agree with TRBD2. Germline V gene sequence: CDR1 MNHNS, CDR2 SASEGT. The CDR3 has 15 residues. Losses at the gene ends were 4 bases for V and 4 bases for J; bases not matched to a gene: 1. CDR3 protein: CASSGLAGGPDTQYF. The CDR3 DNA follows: TGTGCCAGCAGTGGACTAGCGGGAGGGCCAGATACGCAGTATTTT.

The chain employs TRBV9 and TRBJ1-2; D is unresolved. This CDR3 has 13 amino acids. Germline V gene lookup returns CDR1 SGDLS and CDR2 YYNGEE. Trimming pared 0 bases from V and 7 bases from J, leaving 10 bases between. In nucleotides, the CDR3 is TGTGCCAGCAGCGTAGTAGGTCGAGGTGGCTACACCTTC. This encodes CASSVVGRGGYTF. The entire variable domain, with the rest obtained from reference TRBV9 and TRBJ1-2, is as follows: DSGVTQTPKHLITATGQRVTLRCSPRSGDLSVYWYQQSLDQGLQFLIQYYNGEERAKGNILERFSAQQFPDLHSELNLSSLELGDSALYFCASSVVGRGGYTFGSGTRLTVV.

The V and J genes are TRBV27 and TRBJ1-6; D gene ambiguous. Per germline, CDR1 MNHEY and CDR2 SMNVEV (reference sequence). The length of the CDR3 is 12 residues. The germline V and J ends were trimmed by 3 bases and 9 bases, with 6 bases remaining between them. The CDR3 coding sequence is TGTGCCAGCAGTTTCAGGCTTTCACCCCTCCACTTT. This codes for CASSFRLSPLHF.

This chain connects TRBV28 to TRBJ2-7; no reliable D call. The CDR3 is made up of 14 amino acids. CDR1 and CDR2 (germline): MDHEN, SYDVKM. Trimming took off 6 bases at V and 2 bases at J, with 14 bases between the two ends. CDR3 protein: CASSSRGITYEQYF. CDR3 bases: TGTGCCAGCAGCAGTCGCGGCATAACCTACGAGCAGTACTTC.

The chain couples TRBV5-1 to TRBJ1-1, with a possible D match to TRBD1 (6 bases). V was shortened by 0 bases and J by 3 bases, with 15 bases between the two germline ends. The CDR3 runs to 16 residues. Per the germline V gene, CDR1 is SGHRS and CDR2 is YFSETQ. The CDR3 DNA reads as TGCGCCAGCAGCTTGGCGGGGGGCGCGGCGTACACTGAAGCTTTCTTT. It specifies CASSLAGGAAYTEAFF.

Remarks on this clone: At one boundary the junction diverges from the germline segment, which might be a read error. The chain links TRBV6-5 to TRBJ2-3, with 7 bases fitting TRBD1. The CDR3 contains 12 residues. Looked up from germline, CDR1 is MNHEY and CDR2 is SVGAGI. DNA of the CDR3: TGTGCCAGCAGTTACTCGACAGGGATCCCTTTTTTT. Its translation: CASSYSTGIPFF.

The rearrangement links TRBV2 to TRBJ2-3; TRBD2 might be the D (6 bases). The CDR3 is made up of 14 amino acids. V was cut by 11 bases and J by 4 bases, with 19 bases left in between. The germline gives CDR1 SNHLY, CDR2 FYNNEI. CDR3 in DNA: TGTGCCGCCCCCCCGGGAGCGGTGTCAGATACGCAGTATTTT. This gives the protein CAAPPGAVSDTQYF. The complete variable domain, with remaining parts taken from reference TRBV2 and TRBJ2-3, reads EPEVTQTPSHQVTQMGQEVILRCVPISNHLYFYWYRQILGQKVEFLVSFYNNEISEKSEIFDDQFSVERPDGSNFTLKIRSTKLEDSAMYFCAAPPGAVSDTQYFGPGTRLTVL.

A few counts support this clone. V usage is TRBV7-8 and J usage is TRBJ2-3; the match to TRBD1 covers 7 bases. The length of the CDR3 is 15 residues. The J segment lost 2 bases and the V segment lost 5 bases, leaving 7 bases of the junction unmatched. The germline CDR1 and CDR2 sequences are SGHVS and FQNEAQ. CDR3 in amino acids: CASSEDRPATDTQYF. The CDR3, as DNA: TGTGCCAGCAGCGAGGACAGGCCAGCCACAGATACGCAGTATTTT.

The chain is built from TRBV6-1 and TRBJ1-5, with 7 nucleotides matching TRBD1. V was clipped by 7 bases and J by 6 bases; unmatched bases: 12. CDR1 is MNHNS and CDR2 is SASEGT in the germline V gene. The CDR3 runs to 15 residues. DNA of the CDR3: TGTGCCAGCATCCTCGACAGGGTGGGCGGTCAGCCCCAGCATTTT. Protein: CASILDRVGGQPQHF.

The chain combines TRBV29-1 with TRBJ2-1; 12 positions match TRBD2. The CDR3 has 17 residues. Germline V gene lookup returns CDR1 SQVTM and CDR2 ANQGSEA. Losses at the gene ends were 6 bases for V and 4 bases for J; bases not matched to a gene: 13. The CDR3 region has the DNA TGCAGCGTCTCAGGCTTCCTTGGACTAGCGGGGTACAATGAGCAGTTCTTC. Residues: CSVSGFLGLAGYNEQFF.

The CDR3 here is CASSYSRESQPQHF. The CDR3 nucleotides read TGTGCCAGCAGTTACTCCAGGGAAAGTCAGCCCCAGCATTTT. V usage is TRBV6-5 and J usage is TRBJ1-5; D possibly corresponds to TRBD1 (5 bases). This CDR3 has 14 amino acids. With 0 bases removed from V and 6 bases from J, the gap between germline ends came to 9 bases. Per germline, CDR1 MNHEY and CDR2 SVGAGI.

The CDR3 loop is CSVEGLAGVREQFF. As DNA, the CDR3 is TGCAGCGTTGAGGGTCTAGCGGGAGTGCGGGAGCAGTTCTTC. The J gene is TRBJ2-1, the V gene TRBV29-1, with 10 bases aligning to TRBD2. Germline V CDR1 and CDR2: SQVTM, ANQGSEA. The CDR3 has 14 residues. The trim removed 3 bases at V and 10 bases at J, leaving 9 bases unmatched.

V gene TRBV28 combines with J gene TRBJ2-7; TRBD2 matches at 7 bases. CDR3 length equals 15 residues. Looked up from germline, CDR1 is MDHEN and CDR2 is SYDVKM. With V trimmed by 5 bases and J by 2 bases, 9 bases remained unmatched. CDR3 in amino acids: CASSRGDHPTYEQYF. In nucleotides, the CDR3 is TGTGCCAGCAGTCGGGGGGACCACCCCACCTACGAGCAGTACTTC.

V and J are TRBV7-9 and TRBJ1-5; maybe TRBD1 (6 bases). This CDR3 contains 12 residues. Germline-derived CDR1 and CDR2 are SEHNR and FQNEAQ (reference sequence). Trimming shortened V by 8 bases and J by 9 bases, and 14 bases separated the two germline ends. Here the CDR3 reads CASEGQGPPQHF. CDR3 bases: TGTGCCAGCGAGGGGCAGGGGCCGCCCCAGCATTTT. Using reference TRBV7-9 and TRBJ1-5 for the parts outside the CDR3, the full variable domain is DTGVSQNPRHKITKRGQNVTFRCDPISEHNRLYWYRQTLGQGPEFLTYFQNEAQLEKSRLLSDRFSAERPKGSFSTLEIQRTEQGDSAMYLCASEGQGPPQHFGDGTRLSIL.

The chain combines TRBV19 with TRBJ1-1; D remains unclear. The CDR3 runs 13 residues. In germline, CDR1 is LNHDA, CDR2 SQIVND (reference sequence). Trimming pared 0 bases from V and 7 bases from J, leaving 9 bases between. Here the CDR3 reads CASSIENSLEAFF. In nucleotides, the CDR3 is TGTGCCAGTAGTATAGAAAACAGCCTTGAAGCTTTCTTT.

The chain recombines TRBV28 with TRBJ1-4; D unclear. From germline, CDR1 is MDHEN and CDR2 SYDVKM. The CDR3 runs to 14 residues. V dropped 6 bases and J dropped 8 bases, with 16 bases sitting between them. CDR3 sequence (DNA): TGTGCCAGCAGCCTAGGTTTTGGAGCCGAAAAACTGTTTTTT. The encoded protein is CASSLGFGAEKLFF.

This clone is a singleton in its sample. The CDR3 nucleotides read TGTGCCAGCAGTTACAGGTCCGCGGCTGACAATGAGCAGTTCTTC. Amino acid sequence: CASSYRSAADNEQFF. The chain uses TRBV7-9 and TRBJ2-1; D is possibly TRBD1 (5 bases). In germline, CDR1 is SEHNR, CDR2 FQNEAQ (reference sequence). This CDR3 is built from 15 residues. The V end lost 6 bases, the J end lost 5 bases, and 17 bases lay between the germline ends.

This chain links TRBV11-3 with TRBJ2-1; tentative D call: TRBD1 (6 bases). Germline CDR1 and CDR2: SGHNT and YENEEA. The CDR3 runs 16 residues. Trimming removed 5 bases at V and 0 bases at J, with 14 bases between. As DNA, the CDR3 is TGTGCCAGCAGCCTCCCGGGACATACCTCCTACAATGAGCAGTTCTTC. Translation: CASSLPGHTSYNEQFF.

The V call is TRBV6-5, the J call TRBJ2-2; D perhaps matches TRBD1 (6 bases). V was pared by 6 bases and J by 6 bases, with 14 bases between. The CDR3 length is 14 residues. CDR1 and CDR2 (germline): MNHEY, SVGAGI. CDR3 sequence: CASRDSQTAGELFF. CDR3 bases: TGTGCCAGCAGGGACAGTCAAACAGCCGGGGAGCTGTTTTTT.

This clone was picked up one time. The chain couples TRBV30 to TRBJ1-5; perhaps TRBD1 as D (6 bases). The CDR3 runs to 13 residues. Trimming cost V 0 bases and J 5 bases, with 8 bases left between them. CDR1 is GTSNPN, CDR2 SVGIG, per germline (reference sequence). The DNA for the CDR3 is TGTGCCTGGAGTGTATCAGGGGATCAGCCCCAGCATTTT. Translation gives CAWSVSGDQPQHF.

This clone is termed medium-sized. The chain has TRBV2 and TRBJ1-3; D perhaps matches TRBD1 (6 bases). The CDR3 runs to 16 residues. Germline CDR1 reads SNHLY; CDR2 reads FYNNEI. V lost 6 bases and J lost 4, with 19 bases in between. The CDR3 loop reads CASRPPGGASGNTIYF. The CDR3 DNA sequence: TGTGCCAGCAGACCTCCGGGGGGCGCGAGCGGAAACACCATATATTTT. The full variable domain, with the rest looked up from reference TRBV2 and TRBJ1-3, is EPEVTQTPSHQVTQMGQEVILRCVPISNHLYFYWYRQILGQKVEFLVSFYNNEISEKSEIFDDQFSVERPDGSNFTLKIRSTKLEDSAMYFCASRPPGGASGNTIYFGEGSWLTVV.

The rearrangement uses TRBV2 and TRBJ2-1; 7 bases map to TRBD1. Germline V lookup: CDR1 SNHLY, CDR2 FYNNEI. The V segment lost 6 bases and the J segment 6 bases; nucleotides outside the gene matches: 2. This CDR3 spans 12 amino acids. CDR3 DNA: TGTGCCAGCAGGCCAGGGGGCAATGAGCAGTTCTTC. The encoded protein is CASRPGGNEQFF.

The DNA of the CDR3 is TGCGCCAGCAGCCCCCAGCGGGAGGTCGATACGCAGTATTTT. This sequence encodes CASSPQREVDTQYF. The chain joins TRBV4-1 to TRBJ2-3, with 9 bases matching TRBD2. CDR3 size: 14 residues. V lost 4 bases, J lost 6 bases, and 5 bases stayed unmatched. Looked up from germline, CDR1 is MGHRA and CDR2 is YSYEKL.